The 22 T cell receptor beta chains below were found in one sample sequenced in a study of T cells in tuberculosis. Profiled with immunoSEQ multiplex PCR; TCRdb holds only in-frame clones, not every one. Among 38,000 or so clones, nearly 97% were seen once, and the ten largest hold 3.6%. Sequences were obtained from PBMCs. The receptors were sampled from a donor aged 10-29 years with latent tuberculosis or without tuberculosis infection.

The chain is built from TRBV29-1 and TRBJ1-4; D remains ambiguous. V was pared by 7 bases and J by 8 bases, with 17 bases between. From germline, CDR1 is SQVTM and CDR2 ANQGSEA. The CDR3 consists of 13 residues. This CDR3 is CSGSDPRVEKLFF. The CDR3 DNA sequence: TGCAGCGGTAGCGACCCCCGGGTCGAAAAACTGTTTTTT.

This clone was picked up one time. At one of its ends the junction is not consistent with the germline gene, which may arise from a read error. V is TRBV7-9 and J is TRBJ2-1, with TRBD1 matching 9 bases. In germline, CDR1 is SEHNR, CDR2 FQNEAQ (reference sequence). This CDR3 comprises 16 residues. The CDR3 bases are TGTGCCAGCAGCTTAGTCACAGGGGGCTGGACGAATGGGCAGTTCTTC. This codes for CASSLVTGGWTNGQFF.

The J gene is TRBJ1-4, the V gene TRBV6-1, with 9 positions matching TRBD1. The CDR3 is 14 amino acids. V lost 1 base, J lost 7 bases, and 1 base stayed unmatched. Germline loops: CDR1 MNHNS, CDR2 SASEGT. Here the CDR3 DNA reads TGTGCCAGCAGTGAAGGACAGGGGGTTGAAAAACTGTTTTTT. Translation: CASSEGQGVEKLFF.

The genes are TRBV6-1 and TRBJ2-3, with D possibly TRBD2 on 6 matching bases. Germline loops: CDR1 MNHNS, CDR2 SASEGT. CDR3 size: 15 residues. Trimming stripped 6 bases from V and 4 bases from J, with 17 bases between. CDR3 residues: CASRLTSMGADTQYF. In nucleotides, the CDR3 is TGTGCCAGCAGATTAACTAGCATGGGCGCAGATACGCAGTATTTT.

The CDR3 spells CAISALAGVTYNEQFF. CDR3 bases: TGTGCCATCAGTGCCCTAGCGGGGGTCACCTACAATGAGCAGTTCTTC. The V gene is TRBV10-3, the J gene TRBJ2-1; TRBD2 agrees at 10 bases. Germline V CDR1 and CDR2: ENHRY, SYGVKD. V was clipped by 4 bases and J by 2 bases; unmatched bases: 5. The CDR3 totals 16 residues.

V gene TRBV10-3 combines with J gene TRBJ1-2; TRBD1 aligns across 9 bases. The CDR3 consists of 12 residues. CDR1 is ENHRY, CDR2 SYGVKD, per germline. J was trimmed by 6 bases and V by 9 bases; bases with no gene match: 5. The CDR3 nucleotides read TGTGCCATTCGGACAGGGGAGGATGGCTACACCTTC. Translating gives CAIRTGEDGYTF.

As DNA, the CDR3 is TGTGCCAGCAGCTTAGGGGGGACAGGGTACAATCAGCCCCAGCATTTT. The encoded protein is CASSLGGTGYNQPQHF. V usage is TRBV7-6 and J usage is TRBJ1-5; TRBD1 matches 9 bases. The CDR3 is 16 amino acids. CDR1 is SGHVS and CDR2 is FNYEAQ in the germline V gene. After removal of 1 base from V and 3 bases from J, the junction contained 4 bases not matched to a gene. The whole variable domain, filled in from reference TRBV7-6 and TRBJ1-5, reads GAGVSQSPRYKVTKRGQDVALRCDPISGHVSLYWYRQALGQGPEFLTYFNYEAQQDKSGLPNDRFSAERPEGSISTLTIQRTEQRDSAMYRCASSLGGTGYNQPQHFGDGTRLSIL.

The rearrangement uses TRBV19 and TRBJ1-1, with TRBD1 matching 9 bases. Germline V lookup: CDR1 LNHDA, CDR2 SQIVND (reference sequence). The CDR3 length is 16 residues. V was pared by 3 bases and J by 5 bases, with 10 bases of the junction left unmatched. The DNA for the CDR3 is TGTGCCAGTAGTATTGACAGGGGGGTGCAACCGACTGAAGCTTTCTTT. Amino acids: CASSIDRGVQPTEAFF.

For the CDR3, the DNA is TGTGCCATCAGTCCCGGGACTAGCGGGGGGGCCGGGTCGACAGATACGCAGTATTTT. It specifies CAISPGTSGGAGSTDTQYF. The rearrangement uses TRBV10-3 and TRBJ2-3, with 16 nucleotides matching TRBD2. The CDR3 is made up of 19 amino acids. CDR1 is ENHRY, CDR2 SYGVKD, per germline. Losses at the gene ends were 5 bases for V and 3 bases for J; bases not matched to a gene: 11.

The rearrangement joins TRBV10-3 to TRBJ1-1; D uncertain. This CDR3 contains 16 residues. Germline CDR1 and CDR2: ENHRY and SYGVKD. Trimming removed 0 bases from V and 0 bases from J, with 11 bases in between. The CDR3 loop reads CAISESIGVLNTEAFF. The CDR3 DNA sequence: TGTGCCATCAGTGAGTCGATTGGAGTTTTGAACACTGAAGCTTTCTTT.

This rearrangement joins TRBV19 to TRBJ1-2, with D maybe TRBD1 (6 bases). Trimming shortened V by 6 bases and J by 5 bases, and 13 bases separated the two germline ends. The CDR3 spans 13 residues. Germline loops: CDR1 LNHDA, CDR2 SQIVND (reference sequence). The CDR3 sequence is CASSKQGDYGYTF. CDR3 bases: TGTGCCAGTAGCAAACAGGGAGATTATGGCTACACCTTC. The variable domain in full, with the rest retrieved from reference TRBV19 and TRBJ1-2, is DGGITQSPKYLFRKEGQNVTLSCEQNLNHDAMYWYRQDPGQGLRLIYYSQIVNDFQKGDIAEGYSVSREKKESFPLTVTSAQKNPTAFYLCASSKQGDYGYTFGSGTRLTVV.

This clone was recorded a few times. The chain links TRBV28 to TRBJ1-2; no clear D. Trimming pared 5 bases from V and 2 bases from J, leaving 9 bases between. The CDR3 loop spans 13 amino acids. Germline assignment: CDR1 MDHEN and CDR2 SYDVKM. The CDR3, as DNA: TGTGCCAGCAGTAGGGAGGGCAACTATGGCTACACCTTC. Translating it yields CASSREGNYGYTF.

The chain uses TRBV7-8 and TRBJ2-7, with 10 bases aligning to TRBD2. The CDR3 sequence is 17 residues long. CDR1 and CDR2 from the germline V gene are SGHVS and FQNEAQ. Trimming took 5 bases from V and 0 from J; bases not matched to a gene: 10. The DNA of the CDR3 is TGTGCCAGCAGCATAACTCTAGCGGGGGCCAACTCCTACGAGCAGTACTTC. Protein sequence: CASSITLAGANSYEQYF.

The chain links TRBV7-9 to TRBJ1-4; TRBD1 matches at 9 bases. V trimming: 1 base; J trimming: 7 bases; junction bases outside the gene matches: 16. Germline-derived CDR1 and CDR2 are SEHNR and FQNEAQ (reference sequence). This CDR3 has 19 amino acids. CDR3 coding DNA: TGTGCCAGCAGCTTAGAAGAAACTCCGGGACAGGGATCCGGTGAAAAACTGTTTTTT. Protein sequence: CASSLEETPGQGSGEKLFF.

V gene TRBV28 combines with J gene TRBJ1-2, with TRBD1 matching over 7 bases. V dropped 4 bases and J dropped 6; count of bases not matched to a gene: 2. This CDR3 is built from 12 residues. Germline values: CDR1 MDHEN, CDR2 SYDVKM. The CDR3 is CASSWGQNGYTF. CDR3 DNA: TGTGCCAGCAGTTGGGGACAGAATGGCTACACCTTC.

This chain uses TRBV5-3 with TRBJ1-3; D not resolved. TRBV5-3 is annotated as an ORF whose role is uncertain. This CDR3 spans 14 amino acids. Trimming took 2 bases from V and 2 from J, leaving 8 bases between them. The CDR3 sequence: CARSLRQAGNTIYF. The CDR3 nucleotides are TGTGCCAGAAGCTTAAGGCAGGCTGGAAACACCATATATTTT.

In its sample, this clone was seen once. The rearrangement links TRBV10-2 to TRBJ1-2, with TRBD1 identical over 8 bases. V lost 7 bases and J lost 7; bases outside the gene matches: 14. CDR3 length: 15 residues. Per germline, CDR1 WSHSY and CDR2 SAAADI. The CDR3 reads CASNNDRGKYSGYTF. The CDR3, as DNA: TGCGCCAGCAACAACGACAGGGGCAAATATAGTGGCTACACCTTC.

CDR3 protein: CASSQGGTDFSYEQYF. In nucleotides, the CDR3 is TGCGCCAGCAGCCAAGGCGGGACAGACTTCTCCTACGAGCAGTACTTC. The chain combines TRBV4-1 with TRBJ2-7; the D gene is possibly TRBD1 (7 bases). Trimming left V 1 base short and J 0 bases short, with 13 bases between. Looked up from germline, CDR1 is MGHRA and CDR2 is YSYEKL. This CDR3 has 16 residues.

CDR3 coding DNA: TGTGCCAGCGCCTGGATGGAACGGACAGTGCGCGCTTTCTTT. Translation gives CASAWMERTVRAFF. The genes are TRBV7-9 and TRBJ1-1; D possibly corresponds to TRBD1 (6 bases). The CDR3 totals 14 residues. V was cut by 8 bases and J by 11 bases, with 24 bases left in between. Per germline, CDR1 SEHNR and CDR2 FQNEAQ (reference sequence).

The rearrangement uses TRBV7-7 and TRBJ2-6; D is unresolved. Germline V CDR1 and CDR2: SSHAT, FNYEAQ (reference sequence). Trimming removed 1 base from V and 2 bases from J, with 3 bases in between. The CDR3 totals 14 residues. CDR3 amino acids: CASSLDTGANVLTF. The CDR3 DNA follows: TGTGCCAGCAGCTTAGATACTGGGGCCAACGTCCTGACTTTC.

The J gene is TRBJ1-4, the V gene TRBV5-6; D remains unclear. V was cut by 0 bases and J by 7 bases, with 13 bases left in between. CDR3 length: 15 amino acids. Per germline, CDR1 SGHDT and CDR2 YYEEEE. Here the CDR3 DNA reads TGTGCCAGCAGCTTGGAGAGGAACCTCTTTGAAAAACTGTTTTTT. It codes for CASSLERNLFEKLFF.

V and J are TRBV11-2 and TRBJ2-2; a weak D match, TRBD2 (6 bases). Per the germline V gene, CDR1 is SGHAT and CDR2 is FQNNGV. The CDR3 is made up of 18 amino acids. Trimming cost V 5 bases and J 1 base, with 20 bases left between them. CDR3 nucleotides: TGTGCCAGCAGCCGCGGGGCGTCGCAGGGAGTGAACACCGGGGAGCTGTTTTTT. Translated, it gives CASSRGASQGVNTGELFF.